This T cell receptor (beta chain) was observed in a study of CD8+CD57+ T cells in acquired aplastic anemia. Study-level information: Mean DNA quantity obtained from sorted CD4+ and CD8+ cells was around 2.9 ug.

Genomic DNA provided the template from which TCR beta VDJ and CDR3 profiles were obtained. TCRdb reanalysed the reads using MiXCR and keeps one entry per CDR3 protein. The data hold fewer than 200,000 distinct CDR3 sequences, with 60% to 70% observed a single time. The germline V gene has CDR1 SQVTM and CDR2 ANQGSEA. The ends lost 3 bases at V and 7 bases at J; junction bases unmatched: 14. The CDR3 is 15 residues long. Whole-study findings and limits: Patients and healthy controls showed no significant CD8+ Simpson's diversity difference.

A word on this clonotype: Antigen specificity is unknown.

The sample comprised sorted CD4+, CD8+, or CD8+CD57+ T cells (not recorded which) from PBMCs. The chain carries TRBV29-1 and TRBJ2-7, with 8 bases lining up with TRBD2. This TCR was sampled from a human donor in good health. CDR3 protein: CSVEAPGLGTNEQYF. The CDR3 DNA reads TGCAGCGTTGAGGCACCGGGACTAGGAACCAATGAGCAGTACTTC.